The sequence of this TCR beta chain was determined in a study of cytomegalovirus exposure and HLA in healthy donors. In its sample, this clone was seen once. The antigen remains unidentified. The CDR3 is 17 residues long. Trimming pared 5 bases from V and 3 bases from J, leaving 21 bases between. The germline gives CDR1 MNHEY, CDR2 SMNVEV (reference sequence). Study conclusions and caveats: Associated with cytomegalovirus, according to the listing, were 150 to 200 TCR beta chains. In the roughly 120 validation repertoires, a later analysis found that first-cohort TCR clusters tended to co-occur.

TCRdb's table, derived via immunoSEQ multiplex PCR, lists solely in-frame clones and lacks some. The profile covers roughly 150,000 clones, with 70% to 90% appearing a single time and about 3.5% taken by the ten largest. The chain employs TRBV27 and TRBJ2-3; D is perhaps TRBD1 (6 bases). The specimen was PBMCs. The receptor was derived from a woman under 30 in good health and CMV-seropositive. The CDR3 nucleotides are TGTGCCAGCAGTCCCCTACAGGGAAGGGCCGGTACAGATACGCAGTATTTT. It codes for CASSPLQGRAGTDTQYF.